This T cell receptor beta chain originates from a study of blood T cell repertoires in COVID-19. Overall study context: Sites in the United States, Italy and Spain provided acute and convalescent COVID-19 samples. Sample material is recorded as cDNA or gDNA derived from T cells, B-cell-depleted T cells, or PBMCs.

V lost 3 bases and J 12 bases, leaving 9 bases between the germline ends. The CDR3 loop spans 11 amino acids. Followed over time, Seattle patients had been enrolled while infection was active. Sequencing was performed with immunoSEQ multiplex PCR; in TCRdb, only in-frame clones are kept and a portion is missing. Among tens of thousands of clones listed, roughly 89% were seen once. The sequence came from an older woman with COVID-19, enrolled during active disease. Sequenced input: peripheral blood. The chain recombines TRBV12-3 or TRBV12-4 with TRBJ2-1, with D possibly TRBD2 on 5 matching bases. Here the CDR3 reads CASSFNGGQFF. The CDR3 DNA is TGTGCCAGCAGTTTCAATGGAGGGCAGTTCTTC.